The clone carrying this T cell receptor (beta chain) has a single count. This specimen belongs to a study of radiotherapy plus CTLA-4 blockade in lung cancer. The germline CDR1 and CDR2 sequences are SGHRS and YFSETQ. There are 15 residues in the CDR3. Losses at the gene ends were 4 bases for V and 7 bases for J; bases not matched to a gene: 5. Sequencing was performed with immunoSEQ multiplex PCR; in TCRdb, only in-frame clones are kept and a portion is missing. This sample has 35,000 to 55,000 clones, with roughly three quarters found just once. The receptor's source is a human donor with non-small cell lung cancer whose response to radiotherapy plus ipilimumab could not be evaluated. The chain combines TRBV5-1 with TRBJ2-1; 13 bases are shared with TRBD2. The sequencing here drew on peripheral blood, taken from a patient treated with radiotherapy plus ipilimumab. Written as DNA, the CDR3 is TGCGCCAGCAGCAAGCCGGGACTAGCGGGGAATGAGCAGTTCTTC. Its translation is CASSKPGLAGNEQFF.